The sequence of this T cell receptor beta chain was determined in a study of shared clonotypes between healthy human individuals. As for the study in general: The donors, two women and a few men, were aged 18 to 49. Study-wide points: A handful of donors shared roughly 5% of their naive CD4 clonotypes.

Comments on this clone: Its antigen is still unknown.

In the original analysis: Junction-only sequences without quality scores came from ImmunoSEQ, so filtering differed. The data were produced by immunoSEQ multiplex PCR, yet TCRdb's version contains in-frame clones alone and is incomplete. V and J calls and clone size are copied from that table; D and trimming were computed from the DNA. The table has about 660,000 clones, less than 85% seen once; the top ten hold less than 2%. The CDR3 runs to 16 residues. V dropped 5 bases and J dropped 5; count of bases not matched to a gene: 7. The V gene's germline CDR1 is SGHVS and CDR2 FQNEAQ. This receptor was identified in a woman in her 30s in good health. This sequence joins TRBV7-8 and TRBJ2-5; 14 positions agree with TRBD2. The sequenced sample consisted of memory CD4+ T cells sorted from blood. The subset denotes: CD45RA-negative fraction. The CDR3 protein is CASSGTGLAGVETQYF. The CDR3 nucleotides read TGTGCCAGCAGCGGTACGGGACTAGCGGGAGTTGAGACCCAGTACTTC.